The 5 T cell receptor beta chains below were found in one sample sequenced in a study of blood T cell repertoires in COVID-19. The table came from immunoSEQ multiplex PCR; TCRdb's copy has only in-frame clones and leaves some out. The table lists hundreds of thousands of clones, around 89% of them singletons. The sequencing input was PBMCs or T cells enriched from blood (not recorded which). These receptors originate from a man aged 25 to 45 who had recovered from COVID-19.

The chain joins TRBV19 to TRBJ2-1, with TRBD2 matching 7 bases. Germline CDR1 reads LNHDA; CDR2 reads SQIVND (reference sequence). J lost 4 bases, V lost 1 base, and 7 bases had no gene match. The CDR3 contains 16 residues. The CDR3 loop is CASSIVGLAVYNEQFF. The CDR3 bases are TGTGCCAGTAGTATAGTAGGGCTAGCGGTTTACAATGAGCAGTTCTTC.

This chain connects TRBV27 to TRBJ1-4; TRBD1 matches 7 bases. J gave up 5 bases and V 8 bases, and 8 bases lay outside the gene matches. Germline V gene data show CDR1 as MNHEY and CDR2 as SMNVEV (reference sequence). The CDR3 has 14 amino acids. Written as DNA, the CDR3 is TGTGCCAGCCGGCCCGGGACAGAAAATGAAAAACTGTTTTTT. It specifies CASRPGTENEKLFF.

Points on this clone: This same CDR3 is encoded by further DNA sequences in the sample. The chain couples TRBV11-2 to TRBJ1-1; D gene ambiguous. This CDR3 region has 14 residues. V gave up 6 bases and J gave up 0 bases, with 11 bases separating them. Germline V gene data show CDR1 as SGHAT and CDR2 as FQNNGV. CDR3 bases: TGTGCCAGCAGTCTAGCAGGCGTGAACACTGAAGCTTTCTTT. Translating it yields CASSLAGVNTEAFF.

The gene calls are TRBV28 and TRBJ2-7, with a tentative D call TRBD1 (5 bases). Per the germline V gene, CDR1 is MDHEN and CDR2 is SYDVKM. The CDR3 has 14 amino acids. Trimming shortened V by 9 bases and J by 0 bases, and 15 bases separated the two germline ends. CDR3 sequence: CASCVGLSSYEQYF. The DNA of the CDR3 is TGTGCCAGTTGCGTGGGGCTATCCTCCTACGAGCAGTACTTC. Full variable domain (missing parts from reference TRBV28 and TRBJ2-7): DVKVTQSSRYLVKRTGEKVFLECVQDMDHENMFWYRQDPGLGLRLIYFSYDVKMKEKGDIPEGYSVSREKKERFSLILESASTNQTSMYLCASCVGLSSYEQYFGPGTRLTVT.

This chain links TRBV5-1 with TRBJ2-3; D is unresolved. The CDR3 is 14 residues long. Germline assignment: CDR1 SGHRS and CDR2 YFSETQ. Between the trimmed V and J ends, which lost 0 bases and 2 bases, there was a span of 7 bases. Written as DNA, the CDR3 is TGCGCCAGCAGCTTGGACAGAAACACAGATACGCAGTATTTT. Protein sequence: CASSLDRNTDTQYF.